This T cell receptor (beta chain) is drawn from a study of blood T cell repertoires in COVID-19. Overall study: Donors in the United States, Italy and Spain gave samples during acute or convalescent COVID-19. Sources were T cells, B-cell-depleted T cells, or PBMCs; the material itself was cDNA or gDNA.

Original processing methods: The authors estimated nucleated cell counts from reference gene primer amplification. The assay was immunoSEQ multiplex PCR, and TCRdb's table has in-frame clones only and misses some. V and J calls and clone size follow that table, whereas D and trimming were derived from the DNA. The table records about 100,000 clones, over 65% of them present only once. The CDR3 contains 16 residues. V lost 5 bases to trimming and J lost 5 bases, with 21 bases between them. CDR1 MNHEY and CDR2 SVGEGT come from the germline V gene. Specimen: peripheral blood. The chain carries TRBV6-2 or TRBV6-3 and TRBJ2-5, with a weak D call TRBD1 (6 bases). This receptor was identified in a human donor in a cohort sampled during active COVID-19. CDR3 loop: CASSGHRERSKETQYF. In nucleotides, the CDR3 is TGTGCCAGCAGTGGACACAGGGAACGCTCTAAGGAGACCCAGTACTTC.